This T cell receptor beta chain was profiled in a study of cytomegalovirus exposure and HLA in healthy donors. The CDR3 runs 15 residues. Trimming stripped 5 bases from V and 4 bases from J, with 16 bases between. CDR1 and CDR2 (germline): PRHDT, FYEKMQ (reference sequence). The PCR had 60 Vbeta and 13 Jbeta primers. Using immunoSEQ multiplex PCR, the repertoire was profiled, and TCRdb retains in-frame clones only, with some absent. Of about 150,000 clones listed, approximately 80% are singletons. V is TRBV13 and J is TRBJ2-3; tentatively, D is TRBD2 (5 bases). Sequencing was done on a sample of PBMCs. The clonotype originates from a woman aged 40 to 50 in good health and CMV-seronegative. CDR3 residues: CASSLRTAGADTQYF. The CDR3 DNA is TGTGCCAGCAGCCTACGGACTGCAGGAGCAGATACGCAGTATTTT.